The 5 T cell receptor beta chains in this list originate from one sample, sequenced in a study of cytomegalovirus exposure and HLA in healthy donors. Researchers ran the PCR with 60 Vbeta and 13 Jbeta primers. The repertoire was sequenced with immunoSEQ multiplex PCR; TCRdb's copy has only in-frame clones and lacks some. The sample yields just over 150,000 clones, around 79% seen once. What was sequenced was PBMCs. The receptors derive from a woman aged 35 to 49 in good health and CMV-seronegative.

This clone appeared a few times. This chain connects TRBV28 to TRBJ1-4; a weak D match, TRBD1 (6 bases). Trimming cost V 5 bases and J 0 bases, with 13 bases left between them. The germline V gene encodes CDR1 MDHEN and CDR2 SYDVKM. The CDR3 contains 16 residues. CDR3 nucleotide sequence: TGTGCCAGCAGTCAGGACAGCCCTGCAACTAATGAAAAACTGTTTTTT. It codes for CASSQDSPATNEKLFF.

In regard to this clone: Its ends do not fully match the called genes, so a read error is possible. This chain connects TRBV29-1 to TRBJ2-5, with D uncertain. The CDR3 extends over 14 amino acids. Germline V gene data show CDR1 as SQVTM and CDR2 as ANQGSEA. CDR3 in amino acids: CSLIPADSQGTQYF. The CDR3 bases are TGCAGCCTTATCCCTGCCGACTCTCAAGGGACCCAGTACTTC.

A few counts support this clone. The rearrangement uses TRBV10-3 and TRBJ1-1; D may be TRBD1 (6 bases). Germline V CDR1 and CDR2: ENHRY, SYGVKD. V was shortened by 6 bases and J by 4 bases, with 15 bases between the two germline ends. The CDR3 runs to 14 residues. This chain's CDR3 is CAISSVTGPTEAFF. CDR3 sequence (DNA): TGTGCCATCAGCTCGGTTACAGGGCCCACTGAAGCTTTCTTT.

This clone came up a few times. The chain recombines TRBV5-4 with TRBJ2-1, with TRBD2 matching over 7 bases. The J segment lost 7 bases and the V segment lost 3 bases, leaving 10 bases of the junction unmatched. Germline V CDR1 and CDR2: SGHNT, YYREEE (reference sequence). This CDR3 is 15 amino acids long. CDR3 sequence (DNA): TGTGCCAGCAGCTCCCATTTGACTAGCCTTAATGAGCAGTTCTTC. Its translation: CASSSHLTSLNEQFF.

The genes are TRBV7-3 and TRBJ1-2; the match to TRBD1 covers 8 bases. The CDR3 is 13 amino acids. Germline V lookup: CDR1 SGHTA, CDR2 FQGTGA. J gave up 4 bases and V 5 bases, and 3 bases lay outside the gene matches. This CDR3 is CASSTGQGYGYTF. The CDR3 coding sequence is TGTGCCAGCAGCACCGGACAGGGCTATGGCTACACCTTC.